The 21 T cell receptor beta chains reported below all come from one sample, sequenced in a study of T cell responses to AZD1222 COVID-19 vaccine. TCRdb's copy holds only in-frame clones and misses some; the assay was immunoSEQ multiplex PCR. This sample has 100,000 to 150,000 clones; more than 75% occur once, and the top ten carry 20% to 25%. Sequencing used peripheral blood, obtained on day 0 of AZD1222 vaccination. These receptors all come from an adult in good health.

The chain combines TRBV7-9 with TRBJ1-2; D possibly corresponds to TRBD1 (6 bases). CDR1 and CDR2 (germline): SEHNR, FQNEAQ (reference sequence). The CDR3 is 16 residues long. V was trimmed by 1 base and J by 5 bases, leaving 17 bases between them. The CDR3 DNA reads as TGTGCCAGCAGCTTAGGGGGGGCTGAGGCCTTTTATGGCTACACCTTC. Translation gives CASSLGGAEAFYGYTF.

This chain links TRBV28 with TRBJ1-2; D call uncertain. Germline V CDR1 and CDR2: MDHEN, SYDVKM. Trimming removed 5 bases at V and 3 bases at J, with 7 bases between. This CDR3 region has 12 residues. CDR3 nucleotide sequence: TGTGCCAGCAGTCTCACAGACTATGGCTACACCTTC. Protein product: CASSLTDYGYTF.

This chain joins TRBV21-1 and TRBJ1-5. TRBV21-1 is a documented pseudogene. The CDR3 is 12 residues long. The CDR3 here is CASSIMVQPQHF. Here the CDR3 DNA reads TGTGCCAGCAGCATCATGGTGCAGCCCCAGCATTTT.

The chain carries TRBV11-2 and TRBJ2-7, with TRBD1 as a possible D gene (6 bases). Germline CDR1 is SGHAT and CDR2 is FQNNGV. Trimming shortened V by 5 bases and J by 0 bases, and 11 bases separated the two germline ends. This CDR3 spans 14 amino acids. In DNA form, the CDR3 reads TGTGCCAGCAGCGGAGGACAGTTCTCCTACGAGCAGTACTTC. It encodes CASSGGQFSYEQYF.

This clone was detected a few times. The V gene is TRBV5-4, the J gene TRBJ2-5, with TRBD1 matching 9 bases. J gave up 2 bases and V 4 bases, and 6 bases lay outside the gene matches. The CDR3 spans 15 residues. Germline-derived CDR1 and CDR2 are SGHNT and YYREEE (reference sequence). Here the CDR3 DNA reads TGTGCCAGCAGCGCCGGACAGGGGACGCAAGAGACCCAGTACTTC. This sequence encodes CASSAGQGTQETQYF.

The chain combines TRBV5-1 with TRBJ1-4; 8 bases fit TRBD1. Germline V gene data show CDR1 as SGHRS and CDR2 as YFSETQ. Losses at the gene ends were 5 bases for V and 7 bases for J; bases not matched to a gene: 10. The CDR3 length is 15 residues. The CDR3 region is CASRSGQGGSEKLFF. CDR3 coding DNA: TGCGCCAGCAGATCTGGACAGGGAGGAAGTGAAAAACTGTTTTTT.

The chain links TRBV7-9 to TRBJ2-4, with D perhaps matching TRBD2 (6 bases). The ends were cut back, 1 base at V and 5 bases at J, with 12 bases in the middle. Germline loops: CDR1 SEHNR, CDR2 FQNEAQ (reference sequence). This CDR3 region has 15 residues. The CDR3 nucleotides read TGTGCCAGCAGCTTAGGGGGGGTCGCCCAAAACATTCAGTACTTC. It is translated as CASSLGGVAQNIQYF.

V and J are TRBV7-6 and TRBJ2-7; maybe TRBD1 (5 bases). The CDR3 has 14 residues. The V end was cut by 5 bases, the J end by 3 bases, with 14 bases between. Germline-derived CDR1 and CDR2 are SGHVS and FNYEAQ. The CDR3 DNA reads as TGTGCCAGCAGCCCGCGACAGTATGGCTACGAGCAGTACTTC. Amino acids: CASSPRQYGYEQYF.

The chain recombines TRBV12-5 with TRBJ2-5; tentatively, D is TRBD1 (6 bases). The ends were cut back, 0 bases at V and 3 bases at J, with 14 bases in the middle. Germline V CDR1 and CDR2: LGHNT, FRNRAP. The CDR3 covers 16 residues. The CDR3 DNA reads TGTGCTAGTGGTTTGGTACAGGGTACGAGGGAAGAGACCCAGTACTTC. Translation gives CASGLVQGTREETQYF.

The DNA for the CDR3 is TGTGCCAGCAGCTTAGTCGGCGGGGGGGCCTACAATGAGCAGTTCTTC. As protein: CASSLVGGGAYNEQFF. This chain joins TRBV7-2 and TRBJ2-1; 9 bases align to TRBD2. Losses at the gene ends were 1 base for V and 2 bases for J; bases not matched to a gene: 3. The CDR3 is made up of 16 amino acids. CDR1 is SGHTA, CDR2 FQGNSA, per germline.

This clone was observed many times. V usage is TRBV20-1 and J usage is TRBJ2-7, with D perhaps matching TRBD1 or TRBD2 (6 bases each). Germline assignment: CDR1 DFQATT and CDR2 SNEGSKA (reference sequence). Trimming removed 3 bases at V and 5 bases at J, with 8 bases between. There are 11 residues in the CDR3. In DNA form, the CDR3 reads TGCAGTGCTAGGGGGGGCCACGAGCAGTACTTC. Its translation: CSARGGHEQYF.

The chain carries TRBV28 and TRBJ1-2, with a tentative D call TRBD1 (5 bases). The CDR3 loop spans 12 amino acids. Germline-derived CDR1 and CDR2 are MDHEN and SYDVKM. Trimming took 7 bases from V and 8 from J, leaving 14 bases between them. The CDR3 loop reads CASITRKGGYTF. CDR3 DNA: TGTGCCAGCATAACCCGGAAGGGGGGCTACACCTTC.

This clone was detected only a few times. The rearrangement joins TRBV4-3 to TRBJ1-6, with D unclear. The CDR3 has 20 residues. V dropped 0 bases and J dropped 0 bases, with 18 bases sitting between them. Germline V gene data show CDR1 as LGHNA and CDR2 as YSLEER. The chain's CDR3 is CASSQDVTSSAFSYNSPLHF. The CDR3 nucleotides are TGCGCCAGCAGCCAAGATGTGACGTCGAGTGCTTTCTCCTATAATTCACCCCTCCACTTT.

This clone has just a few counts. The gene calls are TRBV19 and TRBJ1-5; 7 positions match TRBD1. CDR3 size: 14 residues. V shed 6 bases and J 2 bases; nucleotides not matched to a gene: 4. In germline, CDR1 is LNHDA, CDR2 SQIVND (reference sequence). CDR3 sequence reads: CASRYGTGNQPQHF. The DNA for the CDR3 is TGTGCCAGTAGATACGGGACAGGCAATCAGCCCCAGCATTTT. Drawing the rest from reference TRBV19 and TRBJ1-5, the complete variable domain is DGGITQSPKYLFRKEGQNVTLSCEQNLNHDAMYWYRQDPGQGLRLIYYSQIVNDFQKGDIAEGYSVSREKKESFPLTVTSAQKNPTAFYLCASRYGTGNQPQHFGDGTRLSIL.

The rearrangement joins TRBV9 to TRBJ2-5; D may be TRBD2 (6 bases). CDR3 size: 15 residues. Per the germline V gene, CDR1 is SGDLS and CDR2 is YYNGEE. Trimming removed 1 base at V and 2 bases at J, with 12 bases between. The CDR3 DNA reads TGTGCCAGCAGCGTACGGGACTTACCTCAAGAGACCCAGTACTTC. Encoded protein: CASSVRDLPQETQYF. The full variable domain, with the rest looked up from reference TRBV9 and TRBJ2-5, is DSGVTQTPKHLITATGQRVTLRCSPRSGDLSVYWYQQSLDQGLQFLIQYYNGEERAKGNILERFSAQQFPDLHSELNLSSLELGDSALYFCASSVRDLPQETQYFGPGTRLLVL.

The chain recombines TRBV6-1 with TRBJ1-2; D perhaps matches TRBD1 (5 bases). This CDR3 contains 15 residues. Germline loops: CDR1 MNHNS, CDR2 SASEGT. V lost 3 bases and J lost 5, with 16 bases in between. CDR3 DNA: TGTGCCAGCAGTGAGGTGTTCGGGGGGACGTATGGCTACACCTTC. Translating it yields CASSEVFGGTYGYTF.

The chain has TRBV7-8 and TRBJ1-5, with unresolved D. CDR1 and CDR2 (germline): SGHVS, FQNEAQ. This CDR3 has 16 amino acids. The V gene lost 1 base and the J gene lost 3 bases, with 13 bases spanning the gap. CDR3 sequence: CASSLVAGWDNQPQHF. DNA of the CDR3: TGTGCCAGCAGCTTAGTAGCGGGATGGGACAATCAGCCCCAGCATTTT.

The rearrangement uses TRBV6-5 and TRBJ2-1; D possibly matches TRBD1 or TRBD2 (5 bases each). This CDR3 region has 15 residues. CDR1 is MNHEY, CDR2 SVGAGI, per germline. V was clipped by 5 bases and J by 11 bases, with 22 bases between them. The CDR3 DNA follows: TGTGCCAGCAGTAACGGGACCATCCGGTGGGTAAAGCAGTTCTTC. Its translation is CASSNGTIRWVKQFF.

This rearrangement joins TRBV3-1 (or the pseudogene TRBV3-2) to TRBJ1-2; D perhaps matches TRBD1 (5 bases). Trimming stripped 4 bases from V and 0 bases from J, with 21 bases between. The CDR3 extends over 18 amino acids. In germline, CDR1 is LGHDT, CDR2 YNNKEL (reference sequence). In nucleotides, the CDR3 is TGTGCCAGCAGCCGGGGAGATTTGGGGGGAATAACTAACTATGGCTACACCTTC. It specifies CASSRGDLGGITNYGYTF.

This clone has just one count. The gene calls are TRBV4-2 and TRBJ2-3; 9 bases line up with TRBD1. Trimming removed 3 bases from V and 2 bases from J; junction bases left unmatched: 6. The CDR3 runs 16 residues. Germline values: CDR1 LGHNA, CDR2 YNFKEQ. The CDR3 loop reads CASSQLGDRATDTQYF. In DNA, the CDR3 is TGTGCCAGCAGCCAGCTCGGGGACAGGGCCACAGATACGCAGTATTTT.

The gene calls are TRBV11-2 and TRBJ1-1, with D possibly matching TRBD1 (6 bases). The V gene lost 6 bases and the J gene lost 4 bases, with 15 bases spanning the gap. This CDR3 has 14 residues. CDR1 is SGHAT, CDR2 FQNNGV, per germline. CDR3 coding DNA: TGTGCCAGCAGTTTTACGGGGGGGGCCACTGAAGCTTTCTTT. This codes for CASSFTGGATEAFF.